These 4 T cell receptor beta chains originate from one sample sequenced in a study of CD8+ T cells in alopecia areata. The authors extracted RNA and reverse transcribed it into cDNA as the sequencing template. Data came from immunoSEQ multiplex PCR; TCRdb stores just in-frame clones and leaves some out. This table holds more than 11,000 clones, under 60% found once. The study team obtained lesional scalp punch biopsies and peripheral blood from alopecia areata patients. The specimen was skin, collected at week 0. The receptors were gathered from a human donor with alopecia areata.

This clone was seen more than once but under ten times. V is TRBV7-2 and J is TRBJ1-1, with a possible D match to TRBD1 (5 bases). Trimming took off 7 bases at V and 3 bases at J, with 15 bases between the two ends. The germline V gene encodes CDR1 SGHTA and CDR2 FQGNSA. The CDR3 consists of 14 residues. Written as DNA, the CDR3 is TGTGCCAGCACCTCTCGGGGGAGCGACACTGAAGCTTTCTTT. Translated: CASTSRGSDTEAFF.

The chain employs TRBV5-5 and TRBJ2-6; D is uncertain. V lost 4 bases to trimming and J lost 0 bases, with 14 bases between them. The CDR3 is made up of 17 amino acids. The germline CDR1 and CDR2 sequences are SGHKS and YYEKEE (reference sequence). The chain's CDR3 is CASSPGVSGSGANVLTF. Written as DNA, the CDR3 is TGTGCCAGCAGCCCCGGCGTATCTGGCTCTGGGGCCAACGTCCTGACTTTC.

This clone was observed once. CDR3 DNA: TGTGCCAGTATCGATCGGGGGGGAAGGAGCAATCAGCCCCAGCATTTT. Translated: CASIDRGGRSNQPQHF. This chain joins TRBV19 and TRBJ1-5; D may be TRBD1 (5 bases). The CDR3 sequence is 16 residues long. Trimming took 7 bases from V and 1 from J, leaving 17 bases between them. Germline V gene lookup returns CDR1 LNHDA and CDR2 SQIVND (reference sequence).

This chain uses TRBV7-3 with TRBJ1-1; no reliable D call. In germline, CDR1 is SGHTA, CDR2 FQGTGA. Deletions cut 5 bases from V and 1 base from J, with 8 bases between. CDR3 length: 13 amino acids. The CDR3 nucleotides read TGTGCCAGCAGCCCCTTAGGGAACACTGAAGCTTTCTTT. Translated: CASSPLGNTEAFF.